Listed here is a single T cell receptor beta chain. These data are taken from a study of T cells in tuberculosis. Time point indicated: new active TB diagnosis, blood taken before or within 7 days of starting treatment. Libraries were prepared by immunoSEQ multiplex PCR; TCRdb keeps only in-frame clonotypes and omits some of them. The sample has around 35,000 clones, less than 95% seen once. Germline V lookup: CDR1 SNHLY, CDR2 FYNNEI. CDR3 size: 15 residues. Trimming shortened V by 6 bases and J by 0 bases, and 9 bases separated the two germline ends. The input for sequencing was PBMCs, taken at tuberculosis diagnosis. The TCR comes from an adult with tuberculosis. This chain connects TRBV2 to TRBJ2-6, with unresolved D. The CDR3 loop reads CASRGYYSGANVLTF. In DNA form, the CDR3 reads TGTGCCAGCAGAGGCTACTACTCTGGGGCCAACGTCCTGACTTTC.